The 14 T cell receptor beta chains below come from one sample, sequenced in a study of a mutant IDH1 vaccine in newly diagnosed glioma. No cognate antigen is known for these TCRs. Time point in this sample: week 11, during vaccination. Topical imiquimod was applied with each vaccine dose, which held 300 ug of mutant IDH1 20-mer peptide. The method was immunoSEQ multiplex PCR; TCRdb's version includes in-frame clones alone and lacks a portion of them. Found here are under 150,000 clones, approximately 87% of them singletons; the top ten hold roughly 0.65%. The input for sequencing was PBMCs, taken from a glioma patient whose treatment included an IDH1 peptide vaccine. These receptor sequences come from a woman aged 50 to 65 with glioma.

The chain is built from TRBV2 and TRBJ1-2; TRBD1 aligns across 8 bases. V shed 1 base, J shed 1 base, and the junction held 2 bases outside the gene matches. The germline V gene has CDR1 SNHLY and CDR2 FYNNEI. The CDR3 has 15 amino acids. Here the CDR3 DNA reads TGTGCCAGCAGTGAAGACAGGGGGGGTAACTATGGCTACACCTTC. Protein product: CASSEDRGGNYGYTF. The whole variable domain, remainder taken from reference TRBV2 and TRBJ1-2, is EPEVTQTPSHQVTQMGQEVILRCVPISNHLYFYWYRQILGQKVEFLVSFYNNEISEKSEIFDDQFSVERPDGSNFTLKIRSTKLEDSAMYFCASSEDRGGNYGYTFGSGTRLTVV.

In DNA, the CDR3 is TGTGCCATCAGGAAGGACTCCTACGAGCAGTACTTC. It encodes CAIRKDSYEQYF. The chain carries TRBV10-3 and TRBJ2-7; D not resolved. Germline V CDR1 and CDR2: ENHRY, SYGVKD. Trimming cost V 6 bases and J 0 bases, with 6 bases left between them. The CDR3 extends over 12 amino acids.

The chain uses TRBV28 and TRBJ1-3; weak D call: TRBD1 (5 bases). Trimming left V 2 bases short and J 0 bases short, with 14 bases between. Germline CDR1 MDHEN, CDR2 SYDVKM. The CDR3 has 17 amino acids. CDR3 amino acids: CASSLNPTVTSGNTIYF. The CDR3 nucleotides read TGTGCCAGCAGTTTAAACCCGACAGTGACCTCTGGAAACACCATATATTTT.

This chain uses TRBV2 with TRBJ2-5, with D perhaps being TRBD1 or TRBD2 (5 bases each). Germline V gives CDR1 SNHLY, CDR2 FYNNEI. CDR3 length equals 14 residues. The ends were cut back, 4 bases at V and 5 bases at J, with 14 bases in the middle. CDR3 coding DNA: TGTGCCAGCAGTGTGGGGCAGGGCGGGGAGACCCAGTACTTC. Translated: CASSVGQGGETQYF.

The J gene is TRBJ2-3, the V gene TRBV7-3; 9 nucleotides line up with TRBD2. Germline assignment: CDR1 SGHTA and CDR2 FQGTGA. J was trimmed by 4 bases and V by 2 bases; bases with no gene match: 1. CDR3 length: 14 residues. CDR3 sequence reads: CASSLGGRADTQYF. In DNA form, the CDR3 reads TGTGCCAGCAGCTTAGGCGGGAGGGCAGATACGCAGTATTTT. Variable domain in full (rest from reference TRBV7-3 and TRBJ2-3): GAGVSQTPSNKVTEKGKYVELRCDPISGHTALYWYRQSLGQGPEFLIYFQGTGAADDSGLPNDRFFAVRPEGSVSTLKIQRTERGDSAVYLCASSLGGRADTQYFGPGTRLTVL.

The V call is TRBV11-2, the J call TRBJ2-7; the D gene is possibly TRBD2 (6 bases). Germline V gives CDR1 SGHAT, CDR2 FQNNGV. This CDR3 comprises 15 residues. V lost 5 bases and J lost 4, with 18 bases in between. The CDR3 coding sequence is TGTGCCAGCAGCCCTAACCGGGGACTCCTTTACGAGCAGTACTTC. Translation gives CASSPNRGLLYEQYF. The variable domain in full, with the rest retrieved from reference TRBV11-2 and TRBJ2-7, is EAGVAQSPRYKIIEKRQSVAFWCNPISGHATLYWYQQILGQGPKLLIQFQNNGVVDDSQLPKDRFSAERLKGVDSTLKIQPAKLEDSAVYLCASSPNRGLLYEQYFGPGTRLTVT.

The rearrangement uses TRBV7-9 and TRBJ2-1; D remains ambiguous. Germline lookup yields CDR1 SEHNR and CDR2 FQNEAQ (reference sequence). Deletions cut 0 bases from V and 8 bases from J, with 11 bases between. The CDR3 consists of 14 residues. CDR3 amino acids: CASSLALGWDEQFF. The CDR3 DNA follows: TGTGCCAGCAGCTTAGCGCTCGGGTGGGATGAGCAGTTCTTC.

The rearrangement uses TRBV5-1 and TRBJ1-1; possibly TRBD1 for D (5 bases). The CDR3 spans 12 residues. Germline CDR1 and CDR2: SGHRS and YFSETQ. Between the trimmed V and J ends, which lost 4 bases and 3 bases, there was a span of 7 bases. In DNA form, the CDR3 reads TGCGCCAGCAGCCGGGACGACACTGAAGCTTTCTTT. Protein product: CASSRDDTEAFF.

The chain has TRBV27 and TRBJ1-5; D is unclear. The germline V gene encodes CDR1 MNHEY and CDR2 SMNVEV (reference sequence). With 8 bases removed from V and 7 bases from J, the gap between germline ends came to 15 bases. This CDR3 has 13 residues. The DNA of the CDR3 is TGTGCCAGCGGTACCTTCAATGGCCAGCCCCAGCATTTT. The encoded protein is CASGTFNGQPQHF.

This clone is a singleton in its sample. This rearrangement joins TRBV10-2 to TRBJ1-2, with 8 nucleotides matching TRBD1. CDR1 WSHSY and CDR2 SAAADI come from the germline V gene. The CDR3 sequence is 12 residues long. With V trimmed by 8 bases and J by 6 bases, 5 bases remained unmatched. CDR3: CASRSGGNGYTF. CDR3 sequence (DNA): TGCGCCAGCCGGTCAGGGGGCAATGGCTACACCTTC.

In this sample, this clone turned up once. V usage is TRBV18 and J usage is TRBJ2-1, with D unresolved. The CDR3 sequence is 14 residues long. Trimming shortened V by 4 bases and J by 3 bases, and 10 bases separated the two germline ends. In germline, CDR1 is KGHSH, CDR2 LQKENI. CDR3 in amino acids: CASSRTPDYNEQFF. In DNA, the CDR3 is TGTGCCAGCTCACGGACCCCGGACTACAATGAGCAGTTCTTC. Based on the CDR3 plus reference TRBV18 and TRBJ2-1, the full variable domain is NAGVMQNPRHLVRRRGQEARLRCSPMKGHSHVYWYRQLPEEGLKFMVYLQKENIIDESGMPKERFSAEFPKEGPSILRIQQVVRGDSAAYFCASSRTPDYNEQFFGPGTRLTVL.

V is TRBV6-4 and J is TRBJ2-1; TRBD2 agrees at 9 bases. Trimming at V came to 6 bases and at J to 8 bases, leaving 8 bases not matched to a gene. CDR3 length: 14 residues. Germline CDR1 reads MRHNA; CDR2 reads SNTAGT. The CDR3 nucleotides read TGTGCCAGCAGGAGGGCTAGCGGGATCCATGAGCAGTTCTTC. Its protein is CASRRASGIHEQFF.

The chain has TRBV28 and TRBJ1-5; no clear D. With 1 base removed from V and 6 bases from J, the gap between germline ends came to 16 bases. This CDR3 has 16 amino acids. Germline values: CDR1 MDHEN, CDR2 SYDVKM. The chain's CDR3 is CASSLSWAAGGQPQHF. For the CDR3, the DNA is TGTGCCAGCAGTTTATCTTGGGCAGCGGGTGGTCAGCCCCAGCATTTT.

This rearrangement joins TRBV9 to TRBJ1-1; D is unresolved. The length of the CDR3 is 13 residues. Germline V lookup: CDR1 SGDLS, CDR2 YYNGEE. V gave up 0 bases and J gave up 4 bases, with 7 bases separating them. CDR3 in amino acids: CASSVETGTEAFF. In DNA form, the CDR3 reads TGTGCCAGCAGCGTAGAAACGGGCACTGAAGCTTTCTTT.